One and the same sample provided the 8 T cell receptor beta chains below, sequenced in a study of a mutant IDH1 vaccine in newly diagnosed glioma. Time point given: week 47, end of study. Vaccination used 300 ug of mutant IDH1 20-mer peptide per dose, with topical imiquimod. These receptors lack a known antigen. Data came from immunoSEQ multiplex PCR; TCRdb stores just in-frame clones and leaves some out. The repertoire consists of about 83,000 clones, with about 81% occurring once and the leading ten covering under 6.5%. Sequences were derived from PBMCs, sampled from a glioma patient whose treatment included an IDH1 peptide vaccine. All receptors derive from a man in his forties with glioma.

This clone was counted only a few times. The chain couples TRBV4-3 to TRBJ2-3; D possibly corresponds to TRBD2 (7 bases). Germline CDR1 LGHNA, CDR2 YSLEER. V was trimmed by 4 bases and J by 1 base, leaving 12 bases between them. This CDR3 comprises 15 residues. The CDR3 region is CASSLRGAGTDTQYF. The CDR3 DNA follows: TGCGCCAGCAGCCTCCGGGGGGCGGGCACAGATACGCAGTATTTT.

The rearrangement uses TRBV19 and TRBJ1-5, with 9 bases identical to TRBD1. Germline V gene lookup returns CDR1 LNHDA and CDR2 SQIVND (reference sequence). V lost 5 bases to trimming and J lost 5 bases; unmatched junction nucleotides: 13. This CDR3 is 17 amino acids long. The DNA for the CDR3 is TGTGCCAGTAGTCCACATCCCGGGACAGGGCAGGATCAGCCCCAGCATTTT. It specifies CASSPHPGTGQDQPQHF.

J is TRBJ2-7 and V is TRBV7-9, with D perhaps matching TRBD1 or TRBD2 (5 bases each). The CDR3 runs to 14 residues. The V end was cut by 2 bases, the J end by 0 bases, with 8 bases between. Germline CDR1 and CDR2: SEHNR and FQNEAQ (reference sequence). The CDR3 reads CASSLKGSSYEQYF. CDR3 bases: TGTGCCAGCAGCTTAAAGGGGAGCTCCTACGAGCAGTACTTC.

This CDR3 reads CASTWGEDYGYTF. The CDR3 DNA reads TGTGCCTCTACCTGGGGGGAAGACTATGGCTACACCTTC. J is TRBJ1-2 and V is TRBV30; a weak D match, TRBD1 (5 bases). Germline CDR1 and CDR2: GTSNPN and SVGIG (reference sequence). The CDR3 totals 13 residues. V was clipped by 7 bases and J by 3 bases, with 15 bases between them.

This chain connects TRBV7-8 to TRBJ1-1, with D maybe TRBD1 (6 bases). There are 15 residues in the CDR3. CDR1 SGHVS and CDR2 FQNEAQ come from the germline V gene. Trimming took off 5 bases at V and 0 bases at J, with 13 bases between the two ends. The CDR3 protein is CASSTTGTLNTEAFF. CDR3 DNA: TGTGCCAGCAGCACCACCGGGACACTGAACACTGAAGCTTTCTTT. The full variable domain, its missing parts supplied by reference TRBV7-8 and TRBJ1-1, is GAGVSQSPRYKVAKRGQDVALRCDPISGHVSLFWYQQALGQGPEFLTYFQNEAQLDKSGLPSDRFFAERPEGSVSTLKIQRTQQEDSAVYLCASSTTGTLNTEAFFGQGTRLTVV.

The genes are TRBV11-3 and TRBJ1-1, with 8 bases that match TRBD1. Unmatched junction bases numbered 5, after V lost 3 bases and J lost 5 bases. Germline assignment: CDR1 SGHNT and CDR2 YENEEA. The CDR3 totals 14 residues. The CDR3 sequence: CASSFTGGQTEAFF. Written as DNA, the CDR3 is TGTGCCAGCAGCTTCACAGGGGGTCAAACTGAAGCTTTCTTT.

The V call is TRBV5-4, the J call TRBJ2-2; D is unclear. Germline-derived CDR1 and CDR2 are SGHNT and YYREEE (reference sequence). CDR3 length equals 14 residues. V lost 2 bases and J 5 bases, leaving 10 bases between the germline ends. Here the CDR3 DNA reads TGTGCCAGCAGCTTTGCGCAGCCTACCGGGGAGCTGTTTTTT. It specifies CASSFAQPTGELFF.

V gene TRBV15 combines with J gene TRBJ2-1; 9 bases map to TRBD2. This CDR3 contains 17 residues. Germline V lookup: CDR1 LNHNV, CDR2 YYDKDF (reference sequence). V was clipped by 3 bases and J by 2 bases; unmatched bases: 8. The CDR3 region has the DNA TGTGCCACCAGCAGTGCTTGGGGACTAGCTGCCTACAATGAGCAGTTCTTC. Its translation: CATSSAWGLAAYNEQFF.